These 25 T cell receptor beta chains were sequenced from one sample in a study of cytomegalovirus exposure and HLA in healthy donors. Researchers ran the PCR with 60 Vbeta and 13 Jbeta primers. Using immunoSEQ multiplex PCR, the repertoire was profiled, and TCRdb retains in-frame clones only, with some absent. The sample holds about 80,000 clones, approximately 67% seen once. The sequenced sample consisted of PBMCs. The receptors come from a male donor in good health and CMV-seropositive.

The chain uses TRBV5-1 and TRBJ2-1, with 8 nucleotides matching TRBD1. Germline values: CDR1 SGHRS, CDR2 YFSETQ. The CDR3 contains 13 residues. V trimming: 1 base; J trimming: 9 bases; junction bases outside the gene matches: 3. The CDR3 region has the DNA TGCGCCAGCAGCTTGACAGGGGGGACTGAGCAGTTCTTC. Translating it yields CASSLTGGTEQFF.

This clone has only one observation. The CDR3 reads CASSQPSGQVMGTGELFF. The CDR3 coding sequence is TGTGCCAGCAGCCAGCCCTCGGGACAGGTGATGGGCACCGGGGAGCTGTTTTTT. The chain combines TRBV4-2 with TRBJ2-2; 8 bases are a match to TRBD1. Germline loops: CDR1 LGHNA, CDR2 YNFKEQ. The trim removed 3 bases at V and 4 bases at J, leaving 13 bases unmatched. The CDR3 has 18 amino acids.

In this sample, this clone turned up once. This rearrangement joins TRBV7-3 to TRBJ1-1; D might be TRBD1 (5 bases). The CDR3 totals 13 residues. The V end lost 5 bases, the J end lost 1 base, and 8 bases lay between the germline ends. Germline loops: CDR1 SGHTA, CDR2 FQGTGA. This chain's CDR3 is CASSRTPNTEAFF. The CDR3 DNA follows: TGTGCCAGCAGCCGGACACCGAACACTGAAGCTTTCTTT. The full variable domain, completed using reference TRBV7-3 and TRBJ1-1, is GAGVSQTPSNKVTEKGKYVELRCDPISGHTALYWYRQSLGQGPEFLIYFQGTGAADDSGLPNDRFFAVRPEGSVSTLKIQRTERGDSAVYLCASSRTPNTEAFFGQGTRLTVV.

The chain has TRBV30 and TRBJ1-5, with D tentatively TRBD1 (6 bases). Per the germline V gene, CDR1 is GTSNPN and CDR2 is SVGIG (reference sequence). CDR3 length: 15 residues. Between the trimmed V and J ends, which lost 0 bases and 9 bases, there was a span of 18 bases. CDR3 protein: CAWSVRQAGSLPQHF. The DNA for the CDR3 is TGTGCCTGGAGTGTACGACAGGCTGGGAGTCTGCCCCAGCATTTT.

The chain employs TRBV6-1 and TRBJ2-7; tentative D call: TRBD1 (6 bases). Germline V gene data show CDR1 as MNHNS and CDR2 as SASEGT. CDR3 length: 14 amino acids. V was clipped by 4 bases and J by 2 bases, with 12 bases between them. The CDR3 sequence is CASSANRATYEQYF. The DNA of the CDR3 is TGTGCCAGCAGTGCAAACAGGGCCACCTACGAGCAGTACTTC.

V and J are TRBV5-8 and TRBJ2-1; no clear D gene. V lost 0 bases and J 2 bases, leaving 12 bases between the germline ends. The germline CDR1 and CDR2 sequences are SGHTS and YDEGEE. The CDR3 loop spans 16 amino acids. CDR3 sequence reads: CASSLARLGPYNEQFF. CDR3 bases: TGTGCCAGCAGCTTGGCCCGGCTAGGCCCCTACAATGAGCAGTTCTTC.

V gene TRBV28 combines with J gene TRBJ2-1, with 14 bases lining up with TRBD2. In germline, CDR1 is MDHEN, CDR2 SYDVKM. V trimming: 10 bases; J trimming: 7 bases; junction bases outside the gene matches: 9. The CDR3 runs 15 residues. The CDR3 region is CATFSTSGGENEQFF. CDR3 in DNA: TGTGCCACCTTCTCGACTAGCGGGGGGGAAAATGAGCAGTTCTTC.

This clone has a single count. CDR3 sequence: CAWSAELAGAGEQYF. DNA for the CDR3: TGTGCCTGGAGTGCAGAACTAGCGGGGGCAGGCGAGCAGTACTTC. This chain links TRBV30 with TRBJ2-5, with 11 nucleotides matching TRBD2. The J call is in doubt because the DNA end fits TRBJ2-7 better. There are 15 residues in the CDR3. CDR1 GTSNPN and CDR2 SVGIG come from the germline V gene (reference sequence).

This chain joins TRBV7-2 and TRBJ2-7; D not resolved. Trimming took off 5 bases at V and 5 bases at J, with 13 bases between the two ends. This CDR3 has 13 amino acids. In germline, CDR1 is SGHTA, CDR2 FQGNSA. CDR3 nucleotide sequence: TGTGCCAGCAGCCCCTTTTTGCGTAACGAGCAGTACTTC. It specifies CASSPFLRNEQYF.

This clone was counted a few times. The rearrangement uses TRBV4-3 and TRBJ2-5; no reliable D call. Trimming shortened V by 1 base and J by 1 base, and 4 bases separated the two germline ends. Germline V lookup: CDR1 LGHNA, CDR2 YSLEER. CDR3 size: 13 residues. The CDR3 DNA is TGCGCCAGCAGCCAAGCCGTCCAAGAGACCCAGTACTTC. This translates into CASSQAVQETQYF.

The chain combines TRBV28 with TRBJ2-7; 7 bases are shared with TRBD1. CDR1 and CDR2 (germline): MDHEN, SYDVKM. The ends lost 1 base at V and 5 bases at J; junction bases unmatched: 8. This CDR3 has 15 residues. DNA of the CDR3: TGTGCCAGCAGTTTATTTGGGACAGTTTTTAACGAGCAGTACTTC. As protein: CASSLFGTVFNEQYF. Full variable domain (missing parts from reference TRBV28 and TRBJ2-7): DVKVTQSSRYLVKRTGEKVFLECVQDMDHENMFWYRQDPGLGLRLIYFSYDVKMKEKGDIPEGYSVSREKKERFSLILESASTNQTSMYLCASSLFGTVFNEQYFGPGTRLTVT.

The V and J genes are TRBV27 and TRBJ2-7, with 7 bases matching TRBD1. Germline loops: CDR1 MNHEY, CDR2 SMNVEV (reference sequence). The CDR3 length is 14 residues. The J segment lost 4 bases and the V segment lost 4 bases, leaving 7 bases of the junction unmatched. The CDR3 reads CASSSGTEVYEQYF. The CDR3 region has the DNA TGTGCCAGCAGTTCCGGGACAGAAGTATACGAGCAGTACTTC.

V and J are TRBV5-4 and TRBJ1-2; the match to TRBD1 covers 11 bases. The junction had 5 bases not matched to a gene; V was cut back by 9 bases and J by 7 bases. The V gene's germline CDR1 is SGHNT and CDR2 YYREEE (reference sequence). The CDR3 has 12 amino acids. CDR3 DNA: TGTGCCATCGGACAGGGGGCTTTTGGCTACACCTTC. Its translation: CAIGQGAFGYTF.

The rearrangement uses TRBV5-4 and TRBJ1-3; 7 nucleotides match TRBD1. Germline V CDR1 and CDR2: SGHNT, YYREEE (reference sequence). J was trimmed by 0 bases and V by 4 bases; bases with no gene match: 4. The CDR3 length is 15 residues. CDR3 DNA sequence: TGTGCCAGCAGCGTTACAGGGGACTCTGGAAACACCATATATTTT. The encoded protein is CASSVTGDSGNTIYF.

The J gene is TRBJ1-5, the V gene TRBV5-8; 9 bases are a match to TRBD1. The CDR3 is 15 residues long. Per the germline V gene, CDR1 is SGHTS and CDR2 is YDEGEE. Germline trimming cut 5 bases from V and 1 base from J; bases unmatched to any gene: 4. The CDR3 coding sequence is TGTGCCAGCAGACAGGGGGCTACGAGCAATCAGCCCCAGCATTTT. Protein: CASRQGATSNQPQHF.

This clone was found a few times. The CDR3 protein is CASSLFPRGLREKLFF. CDR3 coding DNA: TGTGCCAGCAGCTTATTTCCGAGGGGGCTCAGGGAAAAACTGTTTTTT. The genes are TRBV11-3 and TRBJ1-4; TRBD1 agrees at 7 bases. V shed 2 bases, J shed 8 bases, and the junction held 11 bases outside the gene matches. Germline V CDR1 and CDR2: SGHNT, YENEEA. The CDR3 loop spans 16 amino acids.

This clone appeared a single time. The chain couples TRBV27 to TRBJ2-7; 9 bases match TRBD1. The CDR3 totals 12 residues. Trimming cost V 9 bases and J 3 bases; bases outside gene matches: 3. The germline V gene encodes CDR1 MNHEY and CDR2 SMNVEV (reference sequence). The CDR3 coding sequence is TGTGCCAGTAGACAGGGGGACTACGAGCAGTACTTC. It translates to CASRQGDYEQYF.

The chain links TRBV10-3 to TRBJ1-2; 9 bases are a match to TRBD1. The CDR3 has 16 amino acids. CDR1 and CDR2 from the germline V gene are ENHRY and SYGVKD. Trimming took 4 bases from V and 4 from J; bases not matched to a gene: 10. The CDR3 loop reads CAISGESVGQGYGYTF. As DNA, the CDR3 is TGTGCCATCAGTGGGGAATCGGTGGGACAGGGCTATGGCTACACCTTC.

CDR3 nucleotide sequence: TGTGCCAGCAACAGAAACACCGGGGAGCTGTTTTTT. Residues: CASNRNTGELFF. V is TRBV6-6 and J is TRBJ2-2; D uncertain. The CDR3 runs to 12 residues. The V end was cut by 7 bases, the J end by 2 bases, with 5 bases between. CDR1 is MNHNY, CDR2 SVGAGI, per germline (reference sequence).

This clone was counted a few times. The chain couples TRBV28 to TRBJ1-1; 7 bases agree with TRBD1. The CDR3 consists of 14 residues. Per germline, CDR1 MDHEN and CDR2 SYDVKM. V gave up 7 bases and J gave up 1 base; unmatched junction bases: 6. The CDR3 nucleotides are TGTGCCAGCATCAACAGGGGCCCGAACACTGAAGCTTTCTTT. Amino acid sequence: CASINRGPNTEAFF. The variable domain in full, completed from reference TRBV28 and TRBJ1-1, reads DVKVTQSSRYLVKRTGEKVFLECVQDMDHENMFWYRQDPGLGLRLIYFSYDVKMKEKGDIPEGYSVSREKKERFSLILESASTNQTSMYLCASINRGPNTEAFFGQGTRLTVV.

This clone was seen a few times. This rearrangement joins TRBV11-1 to TRBJ2-1; TRBD2 might be the D (6 bases). Germline CDR1 reads SGHAT; CDR2 reads FQDESV (reference sequence). V lost 4 bases and J lost 8, with 18 bases in between. The CDR3 is made up of 15 amino acids. Written as DNA, the CDR3 is TGTGCCAGCAGCTCCGGGACTCCAGCGGTAGATGAGCAGTTCTTC. This sequence encodes CASSSGTPAVDEQFF.

The rearrangement joins TRBV18 to TRBJ1-1, with D possibly being TRBD1 (6 bases). This CDR3 comprises 15 residues. Germline values: CDR1 KGHSH, CDR2 LQKENI. Trimming left V 0 bases short and J 4 bases short, with 12 bases between. CDR3 sequence (DNA): TGTGCCAGCTCACCACCAGGGGGAATCGGCACTGAAGCTTTCTTT. This encodes CASSPPGGIGTEAFF.

The rearrangement joins TRBV7-2 to TRBJ1-4; TRBD1 might be the D (5 bases). V shed 2 bases and J shed 8 bases, with 18 bases lying between them. The CDR3 extends over 16 amino acids. CDR1 SGHTA and CDR2 FQGNSA come from the germline V gene. In DNA, the CDR3 is TGTGCCAGCAGCTTACGAACCGTGGGGCGGGGCGAAAAACTGTTTTTT. Amino acids: CASSLRTVGRGEKLFF.

This clone was observed a single time. The genes are TRBV4-1 and TRBJ2-5; possibly TRBD2 for D (6 bases). The CDR3 sequence is 15 residues long. Per the germline V gene, CDR1 is MGHRA and CDR2 is YSYEKL. V gave up 4 bases and J gave up 5 bases, with 17 bases separating them. In DNA form, the CDR3 reads TGCGCCAGCAGCCCGGGGGAACAGGAGGGTGAGACCCAGTACTTC. Translated: CASSPGEQEGETQYF.

The rearrangement links TRBV7-3 to TRBJ2-1; TRBD1 might be the D (6 bases). The CDR3 runs to 14 residues. V gave up 5 bases and J gave up 8 bases, with 16 bases separating them. Per the germline V gene, CDR1 is SGHTA and CDR2 is FQGTGA. The CDR3 spells CASSAGTSSDEQFF. The CDR3 coding sequence is TGTGCCAGCAGCGCCGGGACATCAAGCGATGAGCAGTTCTTC.